A selection of T cell receptor beta chains follows, all from one sample in a study of T cells in localized non-small cell lung cancer. Profiled with immunoSEQ multiplex PCR; TCRdb holds only in-frame clones, not every one. The sample lists roughly 66,000 clones, 90% occurring once. The specimen was peripheral blood, collected before any cancer treatment. Source of these receptors: a woman aged 40 to 75 with stage I lung adenocarcinoma. Both conserved end residues are part of each CDR3. The order of the fields is CDR3 protein, CDR3 DNA, clone size, D gene, V gene, J gene. D genes are given only for firm matches. For some rows the clone size is stated as once, few or many, or as a class when expanded; others skip it.

CDR3 protein: CASSLVQGMGQGELFF
CDR3 DNA: TGTGCCAGCAGCTTAGTACAGGGGATGGGCCAGGGGGAGCTGTTTTTT
clone size: -
D gene: TRBD1
V gene: TRBV7-9
J gene: TRBJ2-2

CDR3 protein: CASSIGLAEETQYF
CDR3 DNA: TGTGCCAGCAGCATCGGACTAGCGGAAGAGACCCAGTACTTC
clone size: -
D gene: TRBD2
V gene: TRBV9
J gene: TRBJ2-5

CDR3 protein: CASSREIGTEAFF
CDR3 DNA: TGTGCCAGCAGCAGGGAGATTGGGACTGAAGCTTTCTTT
clone size: -
D gene: -
V gene: TRBV6-4
J gene: TRBJ1-1

CDR3 protein: CAISEPTGLGGYGYTF
CDR3 DNA: TGTGCCATCAGTGAGCCCACGGGCCTCGGCGGCTATGGCTACACCTTC
clone size: -
D gene: -
V gene: TRBV10-3
J gene: TRBJ1-2

CDR3 protein: CASRIAGDPYGYTF
CDR3 DNA: TGTGCCAGTAGGATCGCAGGGGATCCCTATGGCTACACCTTC
clone size: -
D gene: -
V gene: TRBV19
J gene: TRBJ1-2

CDR3 protein: CSVDQGMDLDEQYF
CDR3 DNA: TGCAGCGTTGACCAGGGGATGGACCTAGACGAGCAGTACTTC
clone size: -
D gene: -
V gene: TRBV29-1
J gene: TRBJ2-7

CDR3 protein: CASIAENTGELFF
CDR3 DNA: TGCGCCAGCATAGCTGAGAACACCGGGGAGCTGTTTTTT
clone size: -
D gene: -
V gene: TRBV5-1
J gene: TRBJ2-2

CDR3 protein: CASSGQGDGYTF
CDR3 DNA: TGTGCCAGTAGTGGGCAGGGCGATGGCTACACCTTC
clone size: once
D gene: -
V gene: TRBV19
J gene: TRBJ1-2

CDR3 protein: CSAWADGYTF
CDR3 DNA: TGCTCTGCATGGGCAGACGGCTACACCTTC
clone size: -
D gene: -
V gene: TRBV20-1
J gene: TRBJ1-2

CDR3 protein: CASSPAPGREGFRNEQFF
CDR3 DNA: TGTGCCAGCAGTCCCGCGCCGGGGCGGGAGGGTTTTCGGAATGAGCAGTTCTTC
clone size: -
D gene: TRBD2
V gene: TRBV28
J gene: TRBJ2-1

CDR3 protein: CASSSTGASNQPQHF
CDR3 DNA: TGTGCCAGCAGCTCCACAGGGGCTAGCAATCAGCCCCAGCATTTT
clone size: once
D gene: TRBD1
V gene: TRBV7-2
J gene: TRBJ1-5

CDR3 protein: CASNIDGGNSPLHF
CDR3 DNA: TGTGCCAGCAATATCGACGGGGGTAATTCACCCCTCCACTTT
clone size: -
D gene: -
V gene: TRBV9
J gene: TRBJ1-6

CDR3 protein: CASSETGDGPQHF
CDR3 DNA: TGTGCCAGCAGCGAGACAGGGGATGGGCCCCAGCATTTT
clone size: -
D gene: TRBD1
V gene: TRBV6-1
J gene: TRBJ1-5

CDR3 protein: CASKWQADYGYTF
CDR3 DNA: TGTGCCAGTAAGTGGCAGGCCGACTATGGCTACACCTTC
clone size: -
D gene: -
V gene: TRBV19
J gene: TRBJ1-2

CDR3 protein: CASSLEWVSFGYTF
CDR3 DNA: TGTGCCAGCAGCTTGGAATGGGTTAGCTTTGGCTACACCTTC
clone size: -
D gene: -
V gene: TRBV5-5
J gene: TRBJ1-2

CDR3 protein: CASSTRGNSNQPQHF
CDR3 DNA: TGTGCCAGCAGTACGCGGGGGAATAGCAATCAGCCCCAGCATTTT
clone size: -
D gene: -
V gene: TRBV13
J gene: TRBJ1-5

CDR3 protein: CASSIVSGWDGYTF
CDR3 DNA: TGTGCCAGTAGTATAGTTTCCGGGTGGGATGGCTACACCTTC
clone size: -
D gene: -
V gene: TRBV19
J gene: TRBJ1-2

CDR3 protein: CASSYDRGDEQFF
CDR3 DNA: TGTGCCAGCAGCTACGACAGGGGGGATGAGCAGTTCTTC
clone size: -
D gene: TRBD1
V gene: TRBV7-7
J gene: TRBJ2-1

CDR3 protein: CASSPRLSGGFHEQYF
CDR3 DNA: TGTGCCAGCAGCCCCAGACTTAGCGGGGGGTTCCACGAGCAGTACTTC
clone size: once
D gene: TRBD2
V gene: TRBV11-1
J gene: TRBJ2-7

CDR3 protein: CASSLAGAFGNEQFF
CDR3 DNA: TGTGCCAGCAGCTTAGCGGGGGCCTTCGGGAATGAGCAGTTCTTC
clone size: -
D gene: -
V gene: TRBV11-3
J gene: TRBJ2-1

CDR3 protein: CASSPRQGISYEQYF
CDR3 DNA: TGTGCCAGCTCACCTCGACAGGGGATTTCCTACGAGCAGTACTTC
clone size: -
D gene: TRBD1
V gene: TRBV18
J gene: TRBJ2-7

CDR3 protein: CASSIGPNFYGYTF
CDR3 DNA: TGTGCCAGTAGTATAGGCCCTAACTTCTATGGCTACACCTTC
clone size: -
D gene: -
V gene: TRBV19
J gene: TRBJ1-2

CDR3 protein: CASSQGARRGLSGELFF
CDR3 DNA: TGCGCCAGCAGCCAAGGAGCCCGCAGGGGGCTGTCCGGGGAGCTGTTTTTT
clone size: -
D gene: TRBD1
V gene: TRBV4-3
J gene: TRBJ2-2

CDR3 protein: CASRPSTGYYNEQFF
CDR3 DNA: TGTGCCAGCAGACCCTCGACAGGGTACTACAATGAGCAGTTCTTC
clone size: -
D gene: TRBD1
V gene: TRBV2
J gene: TRBJ2-1

CDR3 protein: CASSVGQGRGYTF
CDR3 DNA: TGTGCCAGCAGTGTTGGCCAGGGGAGGGGCTACACCTTC
clone size: -
D gene: -
V gene: TRBV2
J gene: TRBJ1-2

CDR3 protein: CASSPSVGEHYGYTF
CDR3 DNA: TGTGCCAGCTCACCAAGTGTTGGGGAGCACTATGGCTACACCTTC
clone size: -
D gene: -
V gene: TRBV18
J gene: TRBJ1-2

CDR3 protein: CASSLSRVANTGELFF
CDR3 DNA: TGTGCCAGCAGCTTATCAAGGGTGGCGAACACCGGGGAGCTGTTTTTT
clone size: once
D gene: -
V gene: TRBV7-8
J gene: TRBJ2-2

CDR3 protein: CASSLVQGGTEAFF
CDR3 DNA: TGTGCCAGCAGCTTAGTTCAGGGGGGCACTGAAGCTTTCTTT
clone size: -
D gene: TRBD1
V gene: TRBV7-9
J gene: TRBJ1-1

CDR3 protein: CASSLAQGQPKGITF
CDR3 DNA: TGTGCCAGCAGCTTAGCCCAGGGACAACCCAAGGGTATAACCTTC
clone size: -
D gene: -
V gene: TRBV13
J gene: TRBJ1-2

CDR3 protein: CASSSRALYGYTF
CDR3 DNA: TGTGCCAGTAGTAGCCGGGCCCTCTATGGCTACACCTTC
clone size: once
D gene: -
V gene: TRBV19
J gene: TRBJ1-2

CDR3 protein: CASSQDIHSNQPQHF
CDR3 DNA: TGTGCCAGCAGCCAAGATATCCATTCCAATCAACCCCAGCATTTT
clone size: -
D gene: -
V gene: TRBV4-2
J gene: TRBJ1-5

CDR3 protein: CASSPDRSYNEQFF
CDR3 DNA: TGTGCCAGCAGCCCCGACAGGAGCTACAATGAGCAGTTCTTC
clone size: -
D gene: -
V gene: TRBV2
J gene: TRBJ2-1

CDR3 protein: CASSLGPRVDSYEQYF
CDR3 DNA: TGTGCCAGCAGCTTAGGTCCCAGGGTAGACTCCTACGAGCAGTACTTC
clone size: -
D gene: -
V gene: TRBV7-9
J gene: TRBJ2-7

CDR3 protein: CASSLAESYGYTF
CDR3 DNA: TGTGCCAGCAGCTTAGCTGAGTCCTATGGCTACACCTTC
clone size: -
D gene: -
V gene: TRBV11-2
J gene: TRBJ1-2

CDR3 protein: CASGAGYTDTQYF
CDR3 DNA: TGTGCCAGTGGGGCAGGATACACAGATACGCAGTATTTT
clone size: -
D gene: -
V gene: TRBV2
J gene: TRBJ2-3

CDR3 protein: CASSIQGRGNQPQHF
CDR3 DNA: TGTGCCAGCAGCATACAGGGAAGGGGCAATCAGCCCCAGCATTTT
clone size: -
D gene: -
V gene: TRBV5-4
J gene: TRBJ1-5

CDR3 protein: CASSYSMASGGYEQYF
CDR3 DNA: TGTGCCAGCAGTTACTCGATGGCTAGCGGGGGTTACGAGCAGTACTTC
clone size: -
D gene: TRBD2
V gene: TRBV6-5
J gene: TRBJ2-7

CDR3 protein: CAWGQGAEQPQHF
CDR3 DNA: TGTGCCTGGGGACAGGGGGCAGAACAGCCCCAGCATTTT
clone size: -
D gene: TRBD1
V gene: TRBV30
J gene: TRBJ1-5

CDR3 protein: CASSQEEGRTEAFF
CDR3 DNA: TGCGCCAGCAGCCAAGAGGAAGGTCGGACTGAAGCTTTCTTT
clone size: once
D gene: -
V gene: TRBV4-1
J gene: TRBJ1-1

CDR3 protein: CASRWGKGWDIQYF
CDR3 DNA: TGTGCCAGCAGGTGGGGTAAGGGGTGGGACATTCAGTACTTC
clone size: -
D gene: -
V gene: TRBV2
J gene: TRBJ2-4

CDR3 protein: CASSLVDLWDEAFF
CDR3 DNA: TGTGCCAGCAGCTTGGTAGATTTATGGGATGAAGCTTTCTTT
clone size: few
D gene: -
V gene: TRBV5-8
J gene: TRBJ1-1